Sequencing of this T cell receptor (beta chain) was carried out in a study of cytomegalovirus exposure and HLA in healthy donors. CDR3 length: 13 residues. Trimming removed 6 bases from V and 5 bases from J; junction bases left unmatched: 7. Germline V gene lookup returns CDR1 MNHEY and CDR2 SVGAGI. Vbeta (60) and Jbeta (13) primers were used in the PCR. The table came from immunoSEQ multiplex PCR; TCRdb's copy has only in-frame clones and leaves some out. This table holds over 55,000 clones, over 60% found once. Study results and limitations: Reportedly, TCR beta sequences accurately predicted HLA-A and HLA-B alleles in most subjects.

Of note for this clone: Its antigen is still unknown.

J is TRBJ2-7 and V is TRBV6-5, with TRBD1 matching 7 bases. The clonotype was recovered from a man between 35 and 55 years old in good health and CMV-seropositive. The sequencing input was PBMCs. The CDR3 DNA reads TGTGCCAGCAGACAACCGACAGGGAACGAGCAGTACTTC. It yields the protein CASRQPTGNEQYF.